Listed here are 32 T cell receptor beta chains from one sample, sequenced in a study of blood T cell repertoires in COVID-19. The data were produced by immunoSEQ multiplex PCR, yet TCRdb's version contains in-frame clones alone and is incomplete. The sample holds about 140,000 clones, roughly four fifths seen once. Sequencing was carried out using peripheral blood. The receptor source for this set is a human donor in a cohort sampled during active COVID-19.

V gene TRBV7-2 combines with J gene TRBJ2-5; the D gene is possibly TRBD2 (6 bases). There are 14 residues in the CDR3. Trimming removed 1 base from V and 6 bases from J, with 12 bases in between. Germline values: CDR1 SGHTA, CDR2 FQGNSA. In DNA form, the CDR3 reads TGTGCCAGCAGCTTAGAGGAGGGGACGAAGACCCAGTACTTC. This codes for CASSLEEGTKTQYF.

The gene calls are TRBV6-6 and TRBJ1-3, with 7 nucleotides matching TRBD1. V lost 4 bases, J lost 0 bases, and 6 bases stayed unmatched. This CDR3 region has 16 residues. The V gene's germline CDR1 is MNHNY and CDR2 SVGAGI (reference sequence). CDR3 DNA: TGTGCCAGCAGTTTTCAGGACAGGACCTCTGGAAACACCATATATTTT. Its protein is CASSFQDRTSGNTIYF.

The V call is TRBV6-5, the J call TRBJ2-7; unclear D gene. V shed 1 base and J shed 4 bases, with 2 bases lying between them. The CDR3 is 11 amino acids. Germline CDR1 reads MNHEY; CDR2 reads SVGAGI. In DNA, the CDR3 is TGTGCCAGCAGTTACTTATACGAGCAGTACTTC. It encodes CASSYLYEQYF.

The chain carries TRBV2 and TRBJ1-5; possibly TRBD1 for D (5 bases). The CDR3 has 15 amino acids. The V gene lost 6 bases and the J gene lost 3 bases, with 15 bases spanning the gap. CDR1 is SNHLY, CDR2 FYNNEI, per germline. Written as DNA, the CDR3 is TGTGCCAGCAGGGAGGGACGGACCAACAATCAGCCCCAGCATTTT. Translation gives CASREGRTNNQPQHF.

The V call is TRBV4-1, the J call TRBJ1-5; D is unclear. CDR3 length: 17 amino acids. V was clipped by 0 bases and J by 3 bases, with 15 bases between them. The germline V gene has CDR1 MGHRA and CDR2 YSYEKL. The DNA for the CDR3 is TGCGCCAGCAGCCAAGAAATAGTGGGGAGAGTCAATCAGCCCCAGCATTTT. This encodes CASSQEIVGRVNQPQHF.

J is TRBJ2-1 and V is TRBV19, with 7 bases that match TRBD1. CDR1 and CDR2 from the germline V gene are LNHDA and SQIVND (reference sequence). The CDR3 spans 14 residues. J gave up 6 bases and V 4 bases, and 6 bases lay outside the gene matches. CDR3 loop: CASSTLGQPNEQFF. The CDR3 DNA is TGTGCCAGTAGTACCCTGGGACAGCCCAATGAGCAGTTCTTC.

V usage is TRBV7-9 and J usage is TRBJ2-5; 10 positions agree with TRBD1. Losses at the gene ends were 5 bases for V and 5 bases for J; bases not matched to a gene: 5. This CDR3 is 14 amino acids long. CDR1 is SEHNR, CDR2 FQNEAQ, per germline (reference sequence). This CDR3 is CASSRDRGLETQYF. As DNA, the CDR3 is TGTGCCAGCAGCAGAGACAGGGGGCTGGAGACCCAGTACTTC.

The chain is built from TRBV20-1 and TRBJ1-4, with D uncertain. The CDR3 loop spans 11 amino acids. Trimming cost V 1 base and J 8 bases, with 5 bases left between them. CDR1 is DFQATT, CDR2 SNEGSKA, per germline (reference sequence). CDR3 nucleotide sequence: TGCAGTGCTAGAGTCGAGGAAAAACTGTTTTTT. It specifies CSARVEEKLFF.

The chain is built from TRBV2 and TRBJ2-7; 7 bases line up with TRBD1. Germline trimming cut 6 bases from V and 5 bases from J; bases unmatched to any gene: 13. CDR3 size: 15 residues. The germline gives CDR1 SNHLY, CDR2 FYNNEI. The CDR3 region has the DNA TGTGCCAGCAGAGAAAGAGGACAGGAAAGGGACGAGCAGTACTTC. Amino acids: CASRERGQERDEQYF. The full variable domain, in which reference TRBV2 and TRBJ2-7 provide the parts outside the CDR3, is EPEVTQTPSHQVTQMGQEVILRCVPISNHLYFYWYRQILGQKVEFLVSFYNNEISEKSEIFDDQFSVERPDGSNFTLKIRSTKLEDSAMYFCASRERGQERDEQYFGPGTRLTVT.

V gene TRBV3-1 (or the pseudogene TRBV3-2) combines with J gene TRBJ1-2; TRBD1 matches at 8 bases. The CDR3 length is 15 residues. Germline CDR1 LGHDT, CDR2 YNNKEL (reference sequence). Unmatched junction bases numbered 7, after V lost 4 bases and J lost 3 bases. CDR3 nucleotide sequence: TGTGCCAGCAGCCCGCGGGACAGGACTGACTATGGCTACACCTTC. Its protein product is CASSPRDRTDYGYTF.

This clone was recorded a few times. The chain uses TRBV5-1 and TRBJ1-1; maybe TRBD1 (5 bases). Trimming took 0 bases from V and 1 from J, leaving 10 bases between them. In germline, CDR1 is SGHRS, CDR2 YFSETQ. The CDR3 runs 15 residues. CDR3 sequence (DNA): TGCGCCAGCAGCTTGGATAGCAGGGCGAACACTGAAGCTTTCTTT. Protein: CASSLDSRANTEAFF. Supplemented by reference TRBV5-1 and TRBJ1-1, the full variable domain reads KAGVTQTPRYLIKTRGQQVTLSCSPISGHRSVSWYQQTPGQGLQFLFEYFSETQRNKGNFPGRFSGRQFSNSRSEMNVSTLELGDSALYLCASSLDSRANTEAFFGQGTRLTVV.

The CDR3: CASSGLAGYNQPQHF. The DNA of the CDR3 is TGTGCCAGCAGTGGGTTGGCAGGGTATAATCAGCCCCAGCATTTT. The V and J genes are TRBV2 and TRBJ1-5, with D possibly TRBD1 on 5 matching bases. The germline V and J ends were trimmed by 4 bases and 4 bases, with 14 bases remaining between them. The CDR3 covers 15 residues. Germline CDR1 SNHLY, CDR2 FYNNEI.

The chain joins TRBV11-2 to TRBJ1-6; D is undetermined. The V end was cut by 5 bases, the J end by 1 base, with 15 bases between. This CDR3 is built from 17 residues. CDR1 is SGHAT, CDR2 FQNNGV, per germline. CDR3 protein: CASSPSGSGSYNSPLHF. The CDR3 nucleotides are TGTGCCAGCAGCCCTTCGGGGTCTGGGTCCTATAATTCACCCCTCCACTTT.

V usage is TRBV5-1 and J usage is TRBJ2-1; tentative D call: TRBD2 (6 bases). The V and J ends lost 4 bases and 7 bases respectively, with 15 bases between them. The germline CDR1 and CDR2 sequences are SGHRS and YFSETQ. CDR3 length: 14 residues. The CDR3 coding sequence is TGCGCCAGCAGCCCCCCGGGGGTCTCGAATGAGCAGTTCTTC. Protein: CASSPPGVSNEQFF.

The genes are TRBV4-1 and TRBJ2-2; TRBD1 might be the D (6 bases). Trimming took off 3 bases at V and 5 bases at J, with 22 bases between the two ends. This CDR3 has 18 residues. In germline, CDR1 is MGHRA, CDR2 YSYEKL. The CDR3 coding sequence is TGCGCCAGCAGCCAGGTTCTCGGGACAACCCGAAGTACCGGGGAGCTGTTTTTT. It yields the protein CASSQVLGTTRSTGELFF.

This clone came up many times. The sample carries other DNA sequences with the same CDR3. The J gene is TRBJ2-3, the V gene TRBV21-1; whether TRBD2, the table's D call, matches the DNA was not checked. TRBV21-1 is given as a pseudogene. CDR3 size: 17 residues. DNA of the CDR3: TGTGCCAGCAGCCAACGCGGGCGTTGCGACTTCACAGATACGCAGTATTTT. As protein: CASSQRGRCDFTDTQYF.

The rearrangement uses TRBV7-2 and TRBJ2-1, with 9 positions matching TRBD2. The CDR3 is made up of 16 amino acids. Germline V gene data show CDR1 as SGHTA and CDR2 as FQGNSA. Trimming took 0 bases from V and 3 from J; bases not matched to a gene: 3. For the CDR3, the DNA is TGTGCCAGCAGCTTAGCTCTAGCGGGGAGCTACAATGAGCAGTTCTTC. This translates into CASSLALAGSYNEQFF.

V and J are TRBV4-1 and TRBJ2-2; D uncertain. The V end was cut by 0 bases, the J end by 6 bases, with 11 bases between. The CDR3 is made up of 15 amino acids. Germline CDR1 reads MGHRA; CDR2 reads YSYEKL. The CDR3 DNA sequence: TGCGCCAGCAGCCAAGAAGGCGGCGTTGCCGGGGAGCTGTTTTTT. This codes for CASSQEGGVAGELFF.

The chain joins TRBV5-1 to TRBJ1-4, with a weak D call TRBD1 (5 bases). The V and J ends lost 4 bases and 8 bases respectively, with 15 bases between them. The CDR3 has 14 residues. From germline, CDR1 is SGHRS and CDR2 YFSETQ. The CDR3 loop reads CASSDQGTAEKLFF. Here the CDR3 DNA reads TGCGCCAGCAGCGACCAGGGTACGGCGGAAAAACTGTTTTTT.

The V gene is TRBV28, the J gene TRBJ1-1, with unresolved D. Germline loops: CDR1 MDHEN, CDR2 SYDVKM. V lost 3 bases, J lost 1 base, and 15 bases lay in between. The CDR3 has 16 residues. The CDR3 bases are TGTGCCAGCAGTTTCCAGAAATCGGGATCGAACACTGAAGCTTTCTTT. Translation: CASSFQKSGSNTEAFF.

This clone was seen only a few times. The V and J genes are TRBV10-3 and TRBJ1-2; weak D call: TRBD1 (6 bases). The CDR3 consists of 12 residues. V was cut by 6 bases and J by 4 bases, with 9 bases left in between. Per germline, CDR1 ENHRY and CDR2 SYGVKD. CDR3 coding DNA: TGTGCCATCAGCCCGGACAGCTATGGCTACACCTTC. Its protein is CAISPDSYGYTF.

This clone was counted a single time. This CDR3 is CASSPTGTSGGLSAQYF. The DNA for the CDR3 is TGTGCCAGCAGCCCCACCGGGACTAGCGGGGGCTTATCCGCGCAGTATTTT. The chain carries TRBV2 and TRBJ2-3, with 14 bases matching TRBD2. Germline CDR1 SNHLY, CDR2 FYNNEI. V was clipped by 6 bases and J by 10 bases; unmatched bases: 15. The CDR3 extends over 17 amino acids. Together with reference TRBV2 and TRBJ2-3, the CDR3 gives the full variable domain: EPEVTQTPSHQVTQMGQEVILRCVPISNHLYFYWYRQILGQKVEFLVSFYNNEISEKSEIFDDQFSVERPDGSNFTLKIRSTKLEDSAMYFCASSPTGTSGGLSAQYFGPGTRLTVL.

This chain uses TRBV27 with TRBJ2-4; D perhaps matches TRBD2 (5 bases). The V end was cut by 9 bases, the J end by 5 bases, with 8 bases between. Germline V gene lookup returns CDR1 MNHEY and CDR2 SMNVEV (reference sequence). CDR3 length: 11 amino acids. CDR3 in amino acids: CARPGENIQYF. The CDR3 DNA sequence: TGTGCCAGGCCCGGGGAAAACATTCAGTACTTC.

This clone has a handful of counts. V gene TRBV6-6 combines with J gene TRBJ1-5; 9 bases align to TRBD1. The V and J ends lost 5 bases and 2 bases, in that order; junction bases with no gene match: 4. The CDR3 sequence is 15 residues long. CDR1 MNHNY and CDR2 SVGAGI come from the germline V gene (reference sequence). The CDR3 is CASSDRGKGNQPQHF. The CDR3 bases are TGTGCCAGCAGTGACAGGGGGAAGGGCAATCAGCCCCAGCATTTT.

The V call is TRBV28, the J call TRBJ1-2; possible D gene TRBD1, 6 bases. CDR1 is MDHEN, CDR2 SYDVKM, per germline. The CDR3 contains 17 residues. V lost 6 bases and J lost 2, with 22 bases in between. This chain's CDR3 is CASRTWGWTDQNYGYTF. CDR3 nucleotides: TGTGCCAGCAGAACATGGGGGTGGACAGATCAAAACTATGGCTACACCTTC.

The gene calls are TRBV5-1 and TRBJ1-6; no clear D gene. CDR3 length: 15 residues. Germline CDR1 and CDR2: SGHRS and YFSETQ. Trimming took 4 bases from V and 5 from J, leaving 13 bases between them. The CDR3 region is CASSLLEGDNSPLHF. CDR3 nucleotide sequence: TGCGCCAGCAGCCTCCTGGAGGGAGATAATTCACCCCTCCACTTT. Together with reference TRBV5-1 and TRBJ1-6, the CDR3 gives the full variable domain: KAGVTQTPRYLIKTRGQQVTLSCSPISGHRSVSWYQQTPGQGLQFLFEYFSETQRNKGNFPGRFSGRQFSNSRSEMNVSTLELGDSALYLCASSLLEGDNSPLHFGNGTRLTVT.

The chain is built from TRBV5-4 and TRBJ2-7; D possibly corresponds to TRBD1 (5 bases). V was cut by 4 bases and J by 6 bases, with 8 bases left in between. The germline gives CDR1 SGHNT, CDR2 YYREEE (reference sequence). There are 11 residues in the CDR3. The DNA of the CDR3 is TGTGCCAGCAGCCTTAGGGGCGAGCAGTACTTC. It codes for CASSLRGEQYF.

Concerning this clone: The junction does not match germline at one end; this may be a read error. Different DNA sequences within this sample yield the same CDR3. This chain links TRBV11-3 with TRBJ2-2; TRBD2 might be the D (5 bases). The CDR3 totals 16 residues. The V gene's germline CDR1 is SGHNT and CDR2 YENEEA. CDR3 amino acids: CASRSGTAIDTGELFF. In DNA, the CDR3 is TGTGCCAGCAGGTCCGGAACAGCCATCGACACCGGGGAGTTGTTTTTT. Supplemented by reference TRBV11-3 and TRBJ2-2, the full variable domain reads EAGVVQSPRYKIIEKKQPVAFWCNPISGHNTLYWYLQNLGQGPELLIRYENEEAVDDSQLPKDRFSAERLKGVDSTLKIQPAELGDSAVYLCASRSGTAIDTGELFFGEGSRLTVL.

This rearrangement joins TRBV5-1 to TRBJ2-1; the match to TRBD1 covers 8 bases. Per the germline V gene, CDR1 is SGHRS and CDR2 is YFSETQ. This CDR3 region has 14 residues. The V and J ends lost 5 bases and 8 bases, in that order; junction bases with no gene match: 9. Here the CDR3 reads CASSRETGAHEQFF. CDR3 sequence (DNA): TGCGCCAGCAGTAGGGAGACAGGGGCACATGAGCAGTTCTTC.

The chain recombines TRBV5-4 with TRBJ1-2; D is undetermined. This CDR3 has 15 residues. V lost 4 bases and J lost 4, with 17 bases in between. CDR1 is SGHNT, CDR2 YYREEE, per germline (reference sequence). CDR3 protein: CASSLSYQDFYGYTF. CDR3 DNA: TGTGCCAGCAGCCTATCGTATCAGGACTTCTATGGCTACACCTTC. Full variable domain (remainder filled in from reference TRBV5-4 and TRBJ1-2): ETGVTQSPTHLIKTRGQQVTLRCSSQSGHNTVSWYQQALGQGPQFIFQYYREEENGRGNFPPRFSGLQFPNYSSELNVNALELDDSALYLCASSLSYQDFYGYTFGSGTRLTVV.

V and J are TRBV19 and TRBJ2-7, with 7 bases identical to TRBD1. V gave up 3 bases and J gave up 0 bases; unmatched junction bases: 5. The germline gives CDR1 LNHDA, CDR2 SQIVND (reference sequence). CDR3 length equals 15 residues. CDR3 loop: CASSIGTVPSYEQYF. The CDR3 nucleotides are TGTGCCAGTAGTATTGGGACAGTCCCCTCCTACGAGCAGTACTTC. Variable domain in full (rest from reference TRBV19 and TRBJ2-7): DGGITQSPKYLFRKEGQNVTLSCEQNLNHDAMYWYRQDPGQGLRLIYYSQIVNDFQKGDIAEGYSVSREKKESFPLTVTSAQKNPTAFYLCASSIGTVPSYEQYFGPGTRLTVT.

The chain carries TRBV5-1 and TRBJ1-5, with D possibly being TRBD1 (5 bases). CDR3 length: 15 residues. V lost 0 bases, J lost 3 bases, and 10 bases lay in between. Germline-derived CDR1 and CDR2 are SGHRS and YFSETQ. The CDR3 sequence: CASSLEDSHNQPQHF. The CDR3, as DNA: TGCGCCAGCAGCTTGGAAGACAGCCACAATCAGCCCCAGCATTTT.